Following are 7 T cell receptor beta chains from one sample sequenced in a study of spatial heterogeneity in lung cancer. As for time point: sample taken at primary tumor resection. No cells were sorted before sequencing. The whole RNA sequenced was extracted from tumor, nontumor lung or frozen PBMC. Using its own MiXCR run on the 5' RACE reads, TCRdb lists one record per CDR3 protein. The table has more than 75,000 distinct CDR3 sequences, over 9.5% seen once; the top ten hold approximately 4.2%. This material consisted of PBMCs, taken at surgery. The origin of the receptors is a male donor with early-stage non-small cell lung cancer.

This clonotype was seen more than once but under ten times. The CDR3 DNA reads as TGCGCCAGCAGCCGACGGAGGGGGGCATATGGCTACACCTTC. It specifies CASSRRRGAYGYTF. The V gene is TRBV5-1, the J gene TRBJ1-2; D perhaps matches TRBD1 (6 bases). The V end was cut by 4 bases, the J end by 5 bases, with 15 bases between. Per the germline V gene, CDR1 is SGHRS and CDR2 is YFSETQ. The CDR3 totals 14 residues.

This clonotype has a count of ten or more. The chain is built from TRBV3-1 and TRBJ1-1; tentatively, D is TRBD1 (5 bases). Germline loops: CDR1 LGHDT, CDR2 YNNKEL (reference sequence). The CDR3 length is 14 residues. The V end lost 1 base, the J end lost 3 bases, and 9 bases lay between the germline ends. The CDR3 nucleotides are TGTGCCAGCAGCCAAGTTGGGGGAGACACTGAAGCTTTCTTT. It translates to CASSQVGGDTEAFF.

The chain joins TRBV20-1 to TRBJ1-5; D may be TRBD1 (6 bases). The germline CDR1 and CDR2 sequences are DFQATT and SNEGSKA (reference sequence). The CDR3 contains 13 residues. V was pared by 5 bases and J by 4 bases, with 12 bases between. CDR3 nucleotide sequence: TGCAGTGCTGAGGGGGGCGGGAATCAGCCCCAGCATTTT. It is translated as CSAEGGGNQPQHF.

The chain combines TRBV11-2 with TRBJ1-1; D not resolved. The CDR3 sequence is 14 residues long. The V and J ends lost 1 base and 0 bases respectively, with 6 bases between them. The germline CDR1 and CDR2 sequences are SGHAT and FQNNGV. Written as DNA, the CDR3 is TGTGCCAGCAGCTTAGGTAGCGTGAACACTGAAGCTTTCTTT. Protein product: CASSLGSVNTEAFF.

This clonotype was found a few times. The chain employs TRBV5-1 and TRBJ2-5; 9 nucleotides match TRBD2. Germline V lookup: CDR1 SGHRS, CDR2 YFSETQ. V dropped 6 bases and J dropped 0; count of bases not matched to a gene: 3. The CDR3 runs 14 residues. The CDR3 region is CASKTSGNQETQYF. The CDR3, as DNA: TGCGCCAGCAAGACTAGCGGAAACCAAGAGACCCAGTACTTC.

This clonotype was seen more than once but under ten times. The chain couples TRBV11-2 to TRBJ2-3, with TRBD2 identical over 7 bases. The CDR3 extends over 15 amino acids. Germline CDR1 reads SGHAT; CDR2 reads FQNNGV. V lost 6 bases to trimming and J lost 4 bases; unmatched junction nucleotides: 10. The CDR3 loop is CASSSAGVGPDTQYF. The CDR3 nucleotides read TGTGCCAGCAGTTCGGCGGGAGTAGGACCAGATACGCAGTATTTT.

V usage is TRBV6-5 and J usage is TRBJ2-5, with 7 bases fitting TRBD2. The CDR3 is made up of 16 amino acids. CDR1 is MNHEY, CDR2 SVGAGI, per germline. J lost 2 bases, V lost 3 bases, and 9 bases had no gene match. In nucleotides, the CDR3 is TGTGCCAGCAGTTATGGTAGCGGGTACTTTCAAGAGACCCAGTACTTC. This gives the protein CASSYGSGYFQETQYF.